This entry lists 21 T cell receptor beta chains sequenced from one sample in a study of identical twins' blood T cells. MiXCR was run by TCRdb on the 5' RACE reads, yielding one entry per CDR3 protein. Among around 380,000 distinct CDR3 sequences, over 25% were seen once, and the ten largest hold 5.5% to 6.5%. Sequencing was performed on PBMCs. These receptors all come from a woman between 18 and 50 years old in good health.

The CDR3 here is CASSLEGRSSYNEQFF. CDR3 nucleotides: TGCGCCAGCAGCTTGGAGGGTCGGAGCTCCTACAATGAGCAGTTCTTC. This rearrangement joins TRBV5-1 to TRBJ2-1; D remains unclear. Trimming cost V 0 bases and J 0 bases, with 10 bases left between them. Germline CDR1 and CDR2: SGHRS and YFSETQ. CDR3 length: 16 residues.

This chain links TRBV18 with TRBJ1-5, with D hard to call. The V end was cut by 6 bases, the J end by 7 bases, with 13 bases between. Germline V lookup: CDR1 KGHSH, CDR2 LQKENI. The CDR3 is 13 residues long. The DNA for the CDR3 is TGTGCCAGCTCGTCGGACCAAACACAGCCCCAGCATTTT. Its protein product is CASSSDQTQPQHF.

There are a few counts of this clonotype. The gene calls are TRBV2 and TRBJ2-2; D not resolved. CDR1 is SNHLY, CDR2 FYNNEI, per germline. This CDR3 has 14 residues. V was clipped by 8 bases and J by 9 bases, with 19 bases between them. CDR3 DNA: TGTGCCAGCCAAATGATCTGGTCCCGCCGGGAGCTGTTTTTT. Encoded protein: CASQMIWSRRELFF.

The chain recombines TRBV28 with TRBJ1-3; D is perhaps TRBD1 (5 bases). The CDR3 is made up of 17 amino acids. The V gene lost 3 bases and the J gene lost 5 bases, with 20 bases spanning the gap. Germline CDR1 and CDR2: MDHEN and SYDVKM. CDR3 coding DNA: TGTGCCAGCAGTTTGGCACTTAACCGGGACCCCCGAAACACCATATATTTT. Encoded protein: CASSLALNRDPRNTIYF.

This clonotype turned up a few times. The rearrangement links TRBV7-2 to TRBJ2-2; D not certain. The germline V gene has CDR1 SGHTA and CDR2 FQGNSA. Trimming removed 1 base from V and 4 bases from J, with 13 bases in between. CDR3 size: 16 residues. The CDR3 nucleotides are TGTGCCAGCAGCTTAGGGCTTATTCGCGGCACCGGGGAGCTGTTTTTT. Protein: CASSLGLIRGTGELFF.

Ten or more counts support this clonotype. The V gene is TRBV2, the J gene TRBJ1-1; D unresolved. The CDR3 sequence is 13 residues long. V was clipped by 8 bases and J by 2 bases, with 12 bases between them. The germline V gene encodes CDR1 SNHLY and CDR2 FYNNEI. In DNA form, the CDR3 reads TGTGCCAGCGTCTGGGGAGGAAACACTGAAGCTTTCTTT. It is translated as CASVWGGNTEAFF.

This clonotype showed up many times. The chain is built from TRBV27 and TRBJ1-1; 8 bases are shared with TRBD1. Trimming took 4 bases from V and 3 from J; bases not matched to a gene: 4. The CDR3 has 14 amino acids. CDR1 and CDR2 (germline): MNHEY, SMNVEV (reference sequence). Here the CDR3 reads CASSWTTGDTEAFF. The CDR3 coding sequence is TGTGCCAGCAGTTGGACGACAGGGGACACTGAAGCTTTCTTT.

The table lists this clonotype with a few counts. V and J are TRBV10-3 and TRBJ2-7; D uncertain. Trimming took off 3 bases at V and 6 bases at J, with 15 bases between the two ends. Germline V gene sequence: CDR1 ENHRY, CDR2 SYGVKD. The CDR3 spans 14 residues. The CDR3 region has the DNA TGTGCCATCAGTGAACAACCAAACCTCGCCGAGCAGTACTTC. It translates to CAISEQPNLAEQYF.

The chain couples TRBV7-2 to TRBJ2-3; 14 nucleotides line up with TRBD2. V trimming: 7 bases; J trimming: 3 bases; junction bases outside the gene matches: 6. CDR1 SGHTA and CDR2 FQGNSA come from the germline V gene. The CDR3 loop spans 16 amino acids. CDR3 sequence (DNA): TGTGCCAGCATCAGACTAGCGGGAGGGCCAACAGATACGCAGTATTTT. It translates to CASIRLAGGPTDTQYF.

This clonotype was observed a handful of times. The rearrangement joins TRBV29-1 to TRBJ2-1; D call uncertain. CDR3 length equals 11 residues. Per germline, CDR1 SQVTM and CDR2 ANQGSEA. V dropped 4 bases and J dropped 12 bases, with 13 bases sitting between them. CDR3 DNA sequence: TGCAGCGTTGGAATGGTGGGTTGGCAGTTCTTC. As protein: CSVGMVGWQFF.

The V call is TRBV9, the J call TRBJ2-4; D perhaps matches TRBD2 (5 bases). The V and J ends lost 4 bases and 8 bases respectively, with 16 bases between them. The CDR3 has 14 residues. Germline CDR1 reads SGDLS; CDR2 reads YYNGEE. CDR3 in DNA: TGTGCCAGCAGCCCGCGGACTGGGCTGGACATTCAGTACTTC. Encoded protein: CASSPRTGLDIQYF.

Comments on this clonotype: One base away lies a much larger clone, so this may be a sequencing read error. The gene calls are TRBV29-1 and TRBJ2-1; D uncertain. Germline CDR1 is SQVTM and CDR2 is ANQGSEA. The CDR3 is 11 residues long. Deletions cut 3 bases from V and 2 bases from J, with 2 bases between. CDR3 residues: CSVDPYNEQFF. In DNA, the CDR3 is TGCAGCGTTGACCCCTACAATGAGCAGTTCTTC.

The rearrangement uses TRBV30 and TRBJ2-5; the D gene is possibly TRBD2 (5 bases). V dropped 3 bases and J dropped 2 bases, with 16 bases sitting between them. Germline V gives CDR1 GTSNPN, CDR2 SVGIG (reference sequence). CDR3 size: 15 residues. In nucleotides, the CDR3 is TGTGCCTGGAGGGTCTGGGATAGCGTTCAAGAGACCCAGTACTTC. Its translation: CAWRVWDSVQETQYF.

The V gene is TRBV2, the J gene TRBJ1-2; 8 nucleotides match TRBD1. V lost 6 bases, J lost 4 bases, and 10 bases stayed unmatched. Germline V gives CDR1 SNHLY, CDR2 FYNNEI. The CDR3 loop spans 15 amino acids. The CDR3 DNA sequence: TGTGCCAGCAGCGCAAGGGACAGGATGGTCTATGGCTACACCTTC. Translated: CASSARDRMVYGYTF. The whole variable domain, filled in from reference TRBV2 and TRBJ1-2, reads EPEVTQTPSHQVTQMGQEVILRCVPISNHLYFYWYRQILGQKVEFLVSFYNNEISEKSEIFDDQFSVERPDGSNFTLKIRSTKLEDSAMYFCASSARDRMVYGYTFGSGTRLTVV.

For this clonotype: Since no conserved phenylalanine or tryptophan closes the CDR3, a read error is the likely cause. The chain uses TRBV6-1 and TRBJ1-2, with D perhaps matching TRBD1 (6 bases). Looked up from germline, CDR1 is MNHNS and CDR2 is SASEGT. The V end was cut by 6 bases, the J end by 5 bases, with 19 bases between. This CDR3 spans 15 amino acids. CDR3 in DNA: TGTGCCAGCAGCGAAAGACAGGCGAAGGGATATGGCTACACCCTC. It encodes CASSERQAKGYGYTL.

This chain joins TRBV9 and TRBJ2-1, with 15 bases aligning to TRBD2. V shed 4 bases, J shed 5 bases, and the junction held 7 bases outside the gene matches. The CDR3 has 17 residues. Germline values: CDR1 SGDLS, CDR2 YYNGEE. CDR3 loop: CASSIRTSGRENNEQFF. The CDR3 region has the DNA TGTGCCAGCAGCATTCGGACTAGCGGGAGGGAAAACAATGAGCAGTTCTTC.

In its sample, this clonotype was seen a few times. The gene calls are TRBV10-2 and TRBJ2-7; 13 bases are a match to TRBD2. CDR1 WSHSY and CDR2 SAAADI come from the germline V gene. The CDR3 is 15 amino acids. Trimming at V came to 7 bases and at J to 0 bases, leaving 3 bases not matched to a gene. The CDR3 DNA reads TGCGCCAGCACCAGGACTAGCGGGAGCTCCTACGAGCAGTACTTC. Residues: CASTRTSGSSYEQYF.

In its sample, this clonotype was seen many times. The gene calls are TRBV12-5 and TRBJ1-2; no reliable D call. Germline CDR1 reads LGHNT; CDR2 reads FRNRAP. The CDR3 has 11 residues. CDR3 DNA sequence: TGTGCCAGCGGGCTTAACTATGGCTACACCTTC. This gives the protein CASGLNYGYTF.

This clonotype was seen many times. Here the CDR3 reads CASSPTTGVNYGYTF. CDR3 sequence (DNA): TGTGCCAGCAGTCCGACGACAGGCGTCAACTATGGCTACACCTTC. V gene TRBV27 combines with J gene TRBJ1-2, with a weak D call TRBD1 (6 bases). V gave up 5 bases and J gave up 2 bases, with 15 bases separating them. The length of the CDR3 is 15 residues. Germline V CDR1 and CDR2: MNHEY, SMNVEV (reference sequence).

A few counts support this clonotype. This rearrangement joins TRBV6-5 to TRBJ1-2; D gene ambiguous. Germline CDR1 and CDR2: MNHEY and SVGAGI. This CDR3 is 11 amino acids long. The germline V and J ends were trimmed by 6 bases and 3 bases, with 5 bases remaining between them. The CDR3 loop reads CASRHYYGYTF. The CDR3, as DNA: TGTGCCAGCAGGCACTACTATGGCTACACCTTC.

This clonotype was seen only a few times. V gene TRBV3-1 combines with J gene TRBJ2-2; D is unresolved. The CDR3 consists of 14 residues. V lost 6 bases, J lost 0 bases, and 8 bases lay in between. Germline loops: CDR1 LGHDT, CDR2 YNNKEL (reference sequence). CDR3 sequence (DNA): TGTGCCAGCAGAGATCAAGCGAACACCGGGGAGCTGTTTTTT. Protein: CASRDQANTGELFF.